This T cell receptor beta chain was profiled in a study of naive and memory T cell subsets. Study observations and caveats: Naive and memory repertoire findings lacked a ground truth for validation.

This clonotype was detected only a few times. No antigen is known for it. The beta constant-region primer was an equimolar mix of two oligonucleotides covering TRBC1 and TRBC2. One entry per CDR3 protein results from TCRdb running MiXCR on the UMI-ligation and nested PCR reads. Here the sample spans tens of thousands of distinct CDR3 sequences, more than 6.5% being singletons. The CDR3 consists of 14 residues. From germline, CDR1 is DFQATT and CDR2 SNEGSKA (reference sequence). V was shortened by 5 bases and J by 2 bases, with 15 bases between the two germline ends. Material for sequencing was central memory CD4+ T cells from blood. The TCR comes from a human donor in good health. J is TRBJ1-2 and V is TRBV20-1; D gene ambiguous. CDR3 protein: CSARGPPPNYGYTF. The CDR3, as DNA: TGCAGTGCTCGCGGGCCCCCTCCCAACTATGGCTACACCTTC.